This TCR beta chain emerged from a study of T-cell reconstitution after alpha-beta-depleted transplantation in children. Findings and limits, study-wide: Approximately two months post-transplant, alpha-beta T cells reportedly originated from several hundred expanded graft clones.

Preparation of the TCRbeta library involved a method that used unique molecular identifiers. Via MiXCR, TCRdb re-called the PCR reads, giving one row per CDR3 protein. The table has 180,000 or so distinct CDR3 sequences, roughly 6.3% seen once. Trimming stripped 1 base from V and 9 bases from J, with 16 bases between. This CDR3 is built from 15 residues. Germline V gives CDR1 LGHNA, CDR2 YSLEER. This clonotype was counted many times. The antigen is unknown. This chain connects TRBV4-3 to TRBJ2-1; possibly TRBD2 for D (6 bases). This TCR came from a girl under two years old with combined immunodeficiency, due to receive a stem cell transplant. Sample: PBMCs, taken before TCRalphabeta/CD19-depleted stem cell transplant. The CDR3 loop reads CASSQGLAGRAEQFF. CDR3 bases: TGCGCCAGCAGCCAAGGCCTCGCGGGAAGGGCTGAGCAGTTCTTC.